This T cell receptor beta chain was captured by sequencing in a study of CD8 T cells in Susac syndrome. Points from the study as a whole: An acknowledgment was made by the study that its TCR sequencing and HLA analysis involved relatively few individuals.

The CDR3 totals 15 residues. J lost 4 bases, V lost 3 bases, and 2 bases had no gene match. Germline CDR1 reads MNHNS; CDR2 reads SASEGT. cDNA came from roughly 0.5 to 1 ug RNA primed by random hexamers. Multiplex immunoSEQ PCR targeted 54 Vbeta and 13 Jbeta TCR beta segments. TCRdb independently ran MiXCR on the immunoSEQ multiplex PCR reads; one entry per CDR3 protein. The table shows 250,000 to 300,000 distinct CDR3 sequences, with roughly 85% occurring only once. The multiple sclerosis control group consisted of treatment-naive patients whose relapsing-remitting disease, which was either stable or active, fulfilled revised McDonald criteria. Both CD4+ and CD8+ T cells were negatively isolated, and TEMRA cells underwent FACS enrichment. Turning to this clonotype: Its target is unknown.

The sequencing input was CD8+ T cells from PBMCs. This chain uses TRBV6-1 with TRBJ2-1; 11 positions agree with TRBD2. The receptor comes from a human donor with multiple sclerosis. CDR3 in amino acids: CASSEGLADYNEQFF. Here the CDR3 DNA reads TGTGCCAGCAGTGAGGGACTAGCGGATTACAATGAGCAGTTCTTC.